A single sample is the source of the 14 T cell receptor beta chains below, sequenced in a study of T cell responses to AZD1222 COVID-19 vaccine. TCRdb's copy holds only in-frame clones and misses some; the assay was immunoSEQ multiplex PCR. The table has roughly 83,000 clones, 86% seen once. The input for sequencing was peripheral blood, taken on day 0 of AZD1222 vaccination. The receptors originated from an adult in good health.

The V and J genes are TRBV27 and TRBJ1-3; possibly TRBD1 for D (5 bases). The V gene lost 6 bases and the J gene lost 0 bases, with 15 bases spanning the gap. Germline V gene data show CDR1 as MNHEY and CDR2 as SMNVEV (reference sequence). The CDR3 has 16 residues. This CDR3 reads CASSRAGPGSGNTIYF. CDR3 nucleotides: TGTGCCAGCAGCAGGGCGGGGCCCGGCTCTGGAAACACCATATATTTT.

The gene calls are TRBV5-4 and TRBJ2-1, with 13 bases that match TRBD2. J was trimmed by 7 bases and V by 3 bases; bases with no gene match: 4. The CDR3 sequence is 15 residues long. Germline V gene lookup returns CDR1 SGHNT and CDR2 YYREEE (reference sequence). The CDR3 coding sequence is TGTGCCAGCAGCTCCGGGACTAGCGGGATAAATGAGCAGTTCTTC. Residues: CASSSGTSGINEQFF.

This clone was detected only once. The chain employs TRBV25-1 and TRBJ1-1, with D maybe TRBD1 (5 bases). This CDR3 comprises 12 residues. V lost 6 bases to trimming and J lost 3 bases, with 8 bases between them. Germline CDR1 MGHDK, CDR2 SYGVNS. This CDR3 is CASRGGYTEAFF. The CDR3 nucleotides are TGTGCCAGCAGGGGGGGTTACACTGAAGCTTTCTTT.

CDR3 amino acids: CSASKLGLITGELFF. CDR3 bases: TGCAGTGCTAGTAAGCTGGGCCTTATCACCGGGGAGCTGTTTTTT. The rearrangement joins TRBV20-1 to TRBJ2-2; D gene uncertain. There are 15 residues in the CDR3. Germline V lookup: CDR1 DFQATT, CDR2 SNEGSKA (reference sequence). V lost 3 bases to trimming and J lost 4 bases, with 15 bases between them.

The rearrangement links TRBV19 to TRBJ1-1; D is uncertain. Germline assignment: CDR1 LNHDA and CDR2 SQIVND (reference sequence). The CDR3 has 16 amino acids. Trimming cost V 7 bases and J 0 bases, with 18 bases left between them. The CDR3 sequence: CASTDRAGFMNTEAFF. CDR3 nucleotide sequence: TGTGCCAGTACAGACCGGGCAGGCTTTATGAACACTGAAGCTTTCTTT.

This rearrangement joins TRBV10-2 to TRBJ1-2; the D is unclear. The germline V and J ends were trimmed by 3 bases and 8 bases, with 7 bases remaining between them. This CDR3 is built from 11 residues. Germline values: CDR1 WSHSY, CDR2 SAAADI. Written as DNA, the CDR3 is TGCGCCAGCAGTGACCCCCGGGGCTACACCTTC. It codes for CASSDPRGYTF.

The V and J genes are TRBV5-4 and TRBJ2-1; perhaps D is TRBD1 or TRBD2 (6 bases each). Between the trimmed V and J ends, which lost 2 bases and 2 bases, there was a span of 11 bases. The V gene's germline CDR1 is SGHNT and CDR2 YYREEE (reference sequence). The CDR3 is 15 amino acids. The CDR3 DNA sequence: TGTGCCAGCAGCTTTAAGGGGGGCCCCTACAATGAGCAGTTCTTC. The encoded protein is CASSFKGGPYNEQFF. The whole variable domain, filled in from reference TRBV5-4 and TRBJ2-1, reads ETGVTQSPTHLIKTRGQQVTLRCSSQSGHNTVSWYQQALGQGPQFIFQYYREEENGRGNFPPRFSGLQFPNYSSELNVNALELDDSALYLCASSFKGGPYNEQFFGPGTRLTVL.

The chain has TRBV5-4 and TRBJ2-4; D gene unclear. V lost 1 base, J lost 3 bases, and 8 bases lay in between. Per the germline V gene, CDR1 is SGHNT and CDR2 is YYREEE (reference sequence). The CDR3 has 14 amino acids. CDR3 protein: CASSLFVGKNIQYF. CDR3 DNA sequence: TGTGCCAGCAGCTTGTTCGTCGGCAAAAACATTCAGTACTTC.

V and J are TRBV5-1 and TRBJ2-1; 10 bases are shared with TRBD1. Germline V gene lookup returns CDR1 SGHRS and CDR2 YFSETQ. V was clipped by 0 bases and J by 7 bases; unmatched bases: 4. The CDR3 totals 15 residues. CDR3 sequence: CASSLGDRGRNEQFF. The CDR3 DNA reads as TGCGCCAGCAGCTTGGGGGACAGGGGAAGAAATGAGCAGTTCTTC.

The V call is TRBV4-2, the J call TRBJ2-1; TRBD2 matches at 8 bases. CDR3 length: 16 amino acids. The V and J ends lost 0 bases and 3 bases, in that order; junction bases with no gene match: 4. Per germline, CDR1 LGHNA and CDR2 YNFKEQ. The CDR3 DNA follows: TGTGCCAGCAGCCAAGATCGGGGGGGCATCTACAATGAGCAGTTCTTC. Its translation: CASSQDRGGIYNEQFF.

This chain links TRBV5-1 with TRBJ2-1; D remains unclear. Germline V gene sequence: CDR1 SGHRS, CDR2 YFSETQ. There are 14 residues in the CDR3. V was pared by 4 bases and J by 3 bases, with 11 bases between. Here the CDR3 reads CASSARTRYNEQFF. DNA for the CDR3: TGCGCCAGCAGCGCACGAACCCGCTACAATGAGCAGTTCTTC.

V usage is TRBV12-3 or TRBV12-4 and J usage is TRBJ2-1; no firm D call. V lost 6 bases and J 8 bases, leaving 11 bases between the germline ends. The CDR3 runs to 12 residues. In DNA, the CDR3 is TGTGCCAGCAGCGGAAGCTGGGATGAGCAGTTCTTC. Protein: CASSGSWDEQFF.

The V gene is TRBV6-5, the J gene TRBJ1-2, with D possibly matching TRBD1 (5 bases). Germline V gene lookup returns CDR1 MNHEY and CDR2 SVGAGI. The CDR3 runs 13 residues. The V and J ends lost 5 bases and 4 bases respectively, with 11 bases between them. CDR3 nucleotide sequence: TGTGCCAGCAGTCTGGACAATTCCTATGGCTACACCTTC. Its protein is CASSLDNSYGYTF.

The chain has TRBV4-1 and TRBJ1-3, with 8 nucleotides matching TRBD1. This CDR3 is built from 16 residues. The ends lost 3 bases at V and 0 bases at J; junction bases unmatched: 4. Germline CDR1 MGHRA, CDR2 YSYEKL. The CDR3 coding sequence is TGCGCCAGCAGCCAGGGACAGGCCTACTCTGGAAACACCATATATTTT. Protein sequence: CASSQGQAYSGNTIYF.